This T cell receptor beta chain was sequenced for a study of blood T cell repertoires in COVID-19 (dated by TCRdb to 2018 to 2021). Regarding the study in general: Samples covering the acute and convalescent phases of COVID-19 were provided by collaborators in the United States, Italy and Spain. Deeply sampled blood TCRbeta repertoires from subjects exposed to, actively infected with, or recovered from COVID-19 were included in the dataset. Where available, HLA class I and class II types were obtained from metadata supplied by the sample provider rather than from assay-based typing. The repertoires were released in a freely available public database meant as a resource for research on the immune response to SARS-CoV-2. The samples were drawn from the first 160 participants of the ongoing ImmuneRACE study and from 950 to 1,500 subjects provided by 6 global collaborators. A de-identified subject ID, COVID-19 status, age in years and sex were almost always included in the sample metadata. The material from the prospective study consisted of cDNA or gDNA derived from T cells, B-cell-depleted T cells, or PBMCs.

Participants in the prospective study were enrolled through a virtual design, were aged 18 to 89 years, and lived in fewer than 30 United States geographic areas. In the prospective study, cohorts were assigned on the basis of participant-reported clinical history obtained from a screening survey and a study questionnaire. For ImmuneRACE Cohort 3, a participant was defined as recovered based on two consecutive negative NP/OP PCR tests, clearance by a healthcare professional, or resolution of symptoms. In the prospective study, whole blood, serum and a nasopharyngeal or oropharyngeal swab were collected from each participant by mobile phlebotomists. Additional blood draws and questionnaires over an approximately two-month period could optionally be provided by prospective study participants. Before DNA extraction, prospective study blood samples were shipped either frozen or at room temperature.

The immunoSEQ Assay, a bias-controlled multiplex PCR, was used to amplify TCRbeta CDR3 regions from genomic DNA. As for the original processing: The number of nucleated cells in each sample was estimated by amplification of reference gene primers within the assay. Sequence reads were collapsed and filtered to measure the absolute abundance of every unique TCRbeta CDR3 rearrangement. For each sample, productive Simpson clonality was calculated by taking the square root of Simpson's diversity index across productive rearrangements. Sourced from immuneACCESS, this table was stored by TCRdb with only in-frame sequences that have V and J called. A share of the clones is absent; for the studies checked, an unresolved V gene accounts for under half, and the remainder has no known explanation. Clone size and V and J calls were adopted from that table, with D and trimming inferred from the DNA. The sample yields about 330,000 clones; 70% to 90% were counted once. Approximately 5% of the sample is taken by the ten largest.

Study-wide conclusions, independent of this receptor: Clinical and demographic metadata were provided uncurated, with the amount varying by source and participant.

CDR1 and CDR2 are read off the germline V gene as SGHRS and YFSETQ. Trimming takes 2 bases from V and 6 bases from J, and the germline ends sit 14 bases apart. The CDR3 sequence holds 14 residues, the cysteine and phenylalanine included. The kept DNA is CDR3 alone, 42 bases in frame from the first base. Comment on this clone: Its recognized antigen is unknown. Per-nucleotide qualities are absent, and no much larger clonotype sits a single base away.

Sequencing used PBMCs or T cells enriched from blood (not recorded which). The sequence links TRBV5-1 to TRBJ1-2; the D gene identity is not certain. The TCR was taken from a woman younger than 45 who had recovered from COVID-19. The CDR3 reads CASSLLLEYDGYTF. The base sequence is TGCGCCAGCAGCTTACTCCTGGAGTACGATGGCTACACCTTC.